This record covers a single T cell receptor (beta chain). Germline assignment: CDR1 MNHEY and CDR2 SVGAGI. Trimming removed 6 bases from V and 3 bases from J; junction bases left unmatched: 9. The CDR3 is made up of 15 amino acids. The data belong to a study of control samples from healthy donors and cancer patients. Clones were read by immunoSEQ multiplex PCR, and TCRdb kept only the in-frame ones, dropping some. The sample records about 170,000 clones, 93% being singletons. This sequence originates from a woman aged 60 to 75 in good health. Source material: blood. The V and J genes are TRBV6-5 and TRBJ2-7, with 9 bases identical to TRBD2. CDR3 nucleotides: TGTGCCAGCAGAACCCCTAGCGGGGCGTTCTACGAGCAGTACTTC. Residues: CASRTPSGAFYEQYF.